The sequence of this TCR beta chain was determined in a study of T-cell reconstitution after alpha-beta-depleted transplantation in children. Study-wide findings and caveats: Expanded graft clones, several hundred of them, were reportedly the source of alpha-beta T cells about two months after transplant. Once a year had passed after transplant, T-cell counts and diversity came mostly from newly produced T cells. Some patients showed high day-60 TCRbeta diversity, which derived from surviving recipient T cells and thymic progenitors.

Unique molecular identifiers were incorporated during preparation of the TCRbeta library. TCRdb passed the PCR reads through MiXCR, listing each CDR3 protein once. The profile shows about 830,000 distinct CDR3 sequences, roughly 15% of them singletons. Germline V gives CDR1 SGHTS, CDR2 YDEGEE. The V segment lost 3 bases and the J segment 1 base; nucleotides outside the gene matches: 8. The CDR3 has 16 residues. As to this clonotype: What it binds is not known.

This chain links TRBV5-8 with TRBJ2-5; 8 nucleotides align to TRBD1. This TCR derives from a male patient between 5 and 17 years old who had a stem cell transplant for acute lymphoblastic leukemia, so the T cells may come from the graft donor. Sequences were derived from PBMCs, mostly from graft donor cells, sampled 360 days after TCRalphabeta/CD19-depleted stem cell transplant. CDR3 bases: TGTGCCAGCAGCTCGGGTCTACAGGGGGGCCAAGAGACCCAGTACTTC. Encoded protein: CASSSGLQGGQETQYF.